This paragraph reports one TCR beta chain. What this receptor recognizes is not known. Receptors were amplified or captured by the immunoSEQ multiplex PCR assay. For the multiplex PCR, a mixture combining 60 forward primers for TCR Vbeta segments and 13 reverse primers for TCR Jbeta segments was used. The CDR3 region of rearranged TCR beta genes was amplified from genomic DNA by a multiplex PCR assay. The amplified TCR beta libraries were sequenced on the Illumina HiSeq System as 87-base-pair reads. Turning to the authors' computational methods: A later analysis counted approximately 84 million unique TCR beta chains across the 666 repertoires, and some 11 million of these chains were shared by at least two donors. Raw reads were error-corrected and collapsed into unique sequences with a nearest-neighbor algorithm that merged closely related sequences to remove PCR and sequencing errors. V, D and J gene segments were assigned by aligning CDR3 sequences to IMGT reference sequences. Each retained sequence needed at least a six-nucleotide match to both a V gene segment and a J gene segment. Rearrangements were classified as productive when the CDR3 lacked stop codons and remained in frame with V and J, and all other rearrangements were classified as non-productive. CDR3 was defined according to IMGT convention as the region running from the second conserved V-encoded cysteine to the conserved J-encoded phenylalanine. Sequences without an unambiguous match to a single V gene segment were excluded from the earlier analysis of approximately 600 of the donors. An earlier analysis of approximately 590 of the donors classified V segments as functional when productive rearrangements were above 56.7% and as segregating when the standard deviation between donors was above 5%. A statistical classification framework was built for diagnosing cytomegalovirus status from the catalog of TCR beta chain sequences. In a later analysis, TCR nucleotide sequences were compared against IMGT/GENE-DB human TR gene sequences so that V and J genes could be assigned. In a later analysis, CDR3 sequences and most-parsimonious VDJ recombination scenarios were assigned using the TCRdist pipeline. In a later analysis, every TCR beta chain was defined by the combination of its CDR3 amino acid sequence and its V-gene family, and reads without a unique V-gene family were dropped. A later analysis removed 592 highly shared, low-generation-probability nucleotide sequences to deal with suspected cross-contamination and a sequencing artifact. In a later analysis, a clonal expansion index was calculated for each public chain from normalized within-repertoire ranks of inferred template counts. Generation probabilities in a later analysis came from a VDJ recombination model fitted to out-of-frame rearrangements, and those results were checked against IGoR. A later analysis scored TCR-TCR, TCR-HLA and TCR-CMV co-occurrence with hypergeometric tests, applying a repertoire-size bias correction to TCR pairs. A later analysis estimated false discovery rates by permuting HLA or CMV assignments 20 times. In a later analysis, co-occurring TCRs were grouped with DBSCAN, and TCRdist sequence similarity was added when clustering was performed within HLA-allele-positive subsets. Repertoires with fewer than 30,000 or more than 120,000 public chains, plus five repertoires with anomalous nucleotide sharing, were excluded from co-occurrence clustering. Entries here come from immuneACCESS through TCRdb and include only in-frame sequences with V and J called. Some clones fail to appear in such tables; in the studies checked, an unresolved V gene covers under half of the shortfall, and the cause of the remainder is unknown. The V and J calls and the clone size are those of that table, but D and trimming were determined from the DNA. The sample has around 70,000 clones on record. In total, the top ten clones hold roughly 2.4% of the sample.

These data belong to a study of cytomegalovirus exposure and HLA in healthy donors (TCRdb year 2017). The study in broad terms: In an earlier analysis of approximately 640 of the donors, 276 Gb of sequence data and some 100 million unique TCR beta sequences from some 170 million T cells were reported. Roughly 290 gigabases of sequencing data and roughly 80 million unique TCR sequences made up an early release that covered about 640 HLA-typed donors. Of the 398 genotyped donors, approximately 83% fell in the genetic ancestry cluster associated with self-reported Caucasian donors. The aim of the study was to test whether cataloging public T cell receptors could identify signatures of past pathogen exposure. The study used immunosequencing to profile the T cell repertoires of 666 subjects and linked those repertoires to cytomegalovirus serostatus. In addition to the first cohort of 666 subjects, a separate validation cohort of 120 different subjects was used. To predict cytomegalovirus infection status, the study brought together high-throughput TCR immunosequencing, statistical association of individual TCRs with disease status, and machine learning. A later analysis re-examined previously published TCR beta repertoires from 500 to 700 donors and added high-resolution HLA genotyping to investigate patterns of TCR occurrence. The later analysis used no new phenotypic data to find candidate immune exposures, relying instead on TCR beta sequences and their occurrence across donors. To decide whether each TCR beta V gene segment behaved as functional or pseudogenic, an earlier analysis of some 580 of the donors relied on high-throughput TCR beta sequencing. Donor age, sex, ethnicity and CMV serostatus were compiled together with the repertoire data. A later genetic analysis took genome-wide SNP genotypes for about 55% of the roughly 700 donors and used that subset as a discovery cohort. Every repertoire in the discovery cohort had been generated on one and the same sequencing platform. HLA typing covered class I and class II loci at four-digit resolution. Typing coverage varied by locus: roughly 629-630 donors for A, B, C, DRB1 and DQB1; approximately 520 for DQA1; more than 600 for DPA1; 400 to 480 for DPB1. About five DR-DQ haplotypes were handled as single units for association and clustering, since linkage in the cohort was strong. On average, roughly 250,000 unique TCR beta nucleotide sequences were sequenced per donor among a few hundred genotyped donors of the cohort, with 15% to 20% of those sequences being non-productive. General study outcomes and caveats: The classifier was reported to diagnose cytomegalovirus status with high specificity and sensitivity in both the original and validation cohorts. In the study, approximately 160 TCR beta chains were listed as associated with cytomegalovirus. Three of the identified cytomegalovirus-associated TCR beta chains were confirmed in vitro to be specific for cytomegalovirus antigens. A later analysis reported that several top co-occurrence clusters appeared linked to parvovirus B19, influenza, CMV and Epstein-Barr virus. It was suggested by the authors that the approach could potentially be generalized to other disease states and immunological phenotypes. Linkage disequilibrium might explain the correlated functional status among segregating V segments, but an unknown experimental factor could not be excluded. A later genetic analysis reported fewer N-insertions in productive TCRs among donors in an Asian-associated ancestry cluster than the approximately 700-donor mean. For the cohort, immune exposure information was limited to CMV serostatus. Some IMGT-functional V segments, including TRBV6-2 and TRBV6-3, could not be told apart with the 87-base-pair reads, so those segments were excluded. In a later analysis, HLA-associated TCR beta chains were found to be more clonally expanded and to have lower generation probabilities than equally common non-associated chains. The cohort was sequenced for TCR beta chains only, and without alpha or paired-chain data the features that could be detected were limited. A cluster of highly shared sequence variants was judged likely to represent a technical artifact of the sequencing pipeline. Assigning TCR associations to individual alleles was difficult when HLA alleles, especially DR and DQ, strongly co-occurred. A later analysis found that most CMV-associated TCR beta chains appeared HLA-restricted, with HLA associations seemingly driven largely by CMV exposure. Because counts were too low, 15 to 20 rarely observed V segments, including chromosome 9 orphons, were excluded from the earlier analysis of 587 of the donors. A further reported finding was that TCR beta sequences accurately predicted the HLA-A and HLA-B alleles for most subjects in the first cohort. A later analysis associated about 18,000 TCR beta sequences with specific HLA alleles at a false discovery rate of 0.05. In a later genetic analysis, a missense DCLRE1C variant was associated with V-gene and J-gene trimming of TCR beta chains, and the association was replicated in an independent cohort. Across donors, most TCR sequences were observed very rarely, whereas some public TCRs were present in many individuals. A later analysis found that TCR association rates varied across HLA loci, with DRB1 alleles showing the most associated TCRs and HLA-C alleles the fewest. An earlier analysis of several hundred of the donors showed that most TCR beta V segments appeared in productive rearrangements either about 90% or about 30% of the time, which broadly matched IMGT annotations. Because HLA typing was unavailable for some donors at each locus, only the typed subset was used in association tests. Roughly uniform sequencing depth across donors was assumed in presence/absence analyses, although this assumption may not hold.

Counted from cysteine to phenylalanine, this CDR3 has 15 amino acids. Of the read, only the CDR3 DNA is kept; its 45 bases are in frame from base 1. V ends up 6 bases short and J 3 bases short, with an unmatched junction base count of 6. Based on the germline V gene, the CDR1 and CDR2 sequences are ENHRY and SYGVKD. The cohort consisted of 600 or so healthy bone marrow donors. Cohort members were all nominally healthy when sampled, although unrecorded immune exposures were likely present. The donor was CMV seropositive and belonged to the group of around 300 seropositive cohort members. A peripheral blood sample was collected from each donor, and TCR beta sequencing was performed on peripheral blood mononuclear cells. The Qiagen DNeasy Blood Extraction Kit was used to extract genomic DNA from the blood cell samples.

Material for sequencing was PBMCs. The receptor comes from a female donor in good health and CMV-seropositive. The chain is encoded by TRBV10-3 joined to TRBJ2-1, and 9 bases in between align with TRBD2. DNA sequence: TGTGCCATCAGGGATCTAGCGGGGCTCTACAATGAGCAGTTCTTC. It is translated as CAIRDLAGLYNEQFF.